The source of this TCR beta chain is a study of blood T cells in healthy people across ages. V was clipped by 3 bases and J by 6 bases, with 12 bases between them. CDR1 MNHEY and CDR2 SMNVEV come from the germline V gene (reference sequence). The CDR3 length is 14 residues. Staff drew ten milliliters of peripheral blood from each donor. For the second PCR, which ran for about 7 to 11 cycles, a sample-barcoded 5' primer and a J-beta primer mix were used. Carrying 12 random nucleotides, a template-switch adaptor labeled each individual cDNA molecule. MiXCR, applied by TCRdb to the 5' RACE reads, yields one record per CDR3 protein. Of about 970,000 distinct CDR3 sequences in the sample, about 51% were seen once.

The material sequenced was blood. The receptor's source is a woman in her sixties in good health. The chain has TRBV27 and TRBJ1-5; D not certain. CDR3 residues: CASSFGGISQPQHF. DNA for the CDR3: TGTGCCAGCAGTTTTGGAGGGATTTCTCAGCCCCAGCATTTT.